The 16 T cell receptor beta chains presented below share a single source sample, sequenced in a study of cytomegalovirus exposure and HLA in healthy donors. The PCR used 60 Vbeta and 13 Jbeta primers. Data came from immunoSEQ multiplex PCR; TCRdb stores just in-frame clones and leaves some out. The table shows about 65,000 clones, with 55% to 65% occurring only once. The sequenced material came from PBMCs. These receptors were taken from a man younger than 45 in good health and CMV-seronegative.

This rearrangement joins TRBV11-2 to TRBJ2-1, with TRBD2 as a possible D gene (7 bases). Trimming removed 5 bases from V and 3 bases from J, with 11 bases in between. Looked up from germline, CDR1 is SGHAT and CDR2 is FQNNGV. The CDR3 sequence is 14 residues long. The CDR3, as DNA: TGTGCCAGCAGCCGAAGGGGGGGCTACAATGAGCAGTTCTTC. It encodes CASSRRGGYNEQFF.

This clone was seen once. The chain links TRBV2 to TRBJ2-2; 8 positions agree with TRBD2. From germline, CDR1 is SNHLY and CDR2 FYNNEI. V gave up 6 bases and J gave up 4 bases; unmatched junction bases: 7. The CDR3 loop spans 15 amino acids. The CDR3 loop reads CASREIAGRTGELFF. In DNA form, the CDR3 reads TGTGCCAGCAGGGAAATAGCGGGGCGCACCGGGGAGCTGTTTTTT.

This clone came up a few times. V is TRBV7-8 and J is TRBJ1-5, with unresolved D. The CDR3 length is 13 residues. Trimming removed 1 base at V and 6 bases at J, with 7 bases between. CDR1 SGHVS and CDR2 FQNEAQ come from the germline V gene. CDR3 in DNA: TGTGCCAGCAGCTTAGTAGGGAGTCAGCCCCAGCATTTT. Residues: CASSLVGSQPQHF. Full variable domain (remainder filled in from reference TRBV7-8 and TRBJ1-5): GAGVSQSPRYKVAKRGQDVALRCDPISGHVSLFWYQQALGQGPEFLTYFQNEAQLDKSGLPSDRFFAERPEGSVSTLKIQRTQQEDSAVYLCASSLVGSQPQHFGDGTRLSIL.

The chain couples TRBV7-9 to TRBJ2-6; D may be TRBD2 (7 bases). V was clipped by 0 bases and J by 10 bases, with 16 bases between them. The CDR3 totals 16 residues. Germline CDR1 is SEHNR and CDR2 is FQNEAQ (reference sequence). CDR3 nucleotide sequence: TGTGCCAGCAGCTTAGCGGCGGGGGCCTCCAGGAACGTCCTGACTTTC. This translates into CASSLAAGASRNVLTF.

This clone occurred once. The chain joins TRBV29-1 to TRBJ1-1; no clear D. CDR1 is SQVTM, CDR2 ANQGSEA, per germline. The CDR3 runs 12 residues. V lost 4 bases, J lost 5 bases, and 11 bases lay in between. The CDR3, as DNA: TGCAGCGTTGCCCTAACGAGGACTGAAGCTTTCTTT. Translation gives CSVALTRTEAFF. Together with reference TRBV29-1 and TRBJ1-1, the CDR3 gives the full variable domain: SAVISQKPSRDICQRGTSLTIQCQVDSQVTMMFWYRQQPGQSLTLIATANQGSEATYESGFVIDKFPISRPNLTFSTLTVSNMSPEDSSIYLCSVALTRTEAFFGQGTRLTVV.

The CDR3 DNA is TGTGCCAGCAGCTTAGCTGATGGGTGGGGGGCTGAAGCTTTCTTT. Protein sequence: CASSLADGWGAEAFF. V and J are TRBV7-6 and TRBJ1-1; D might be TRBD1 (5 bases). V lost 0 bases, J lost 6 bases, and 14 bases lay in between. The CDR3 loop spans 15 amino acids. Germline CDR1 and CDR2: SGHVS and FNYEAQ. Complete variable domain (other parts from reference TRBV7-6 and TRBJ1-1): GAGVSQSPRYKVTKRGQDVALRCDPISGHVSLYWYRQALGQGPEFLTYFNYEAQQDKSGLPNDRFSAERPEGSISTLTIQRTEQRDSAMYRCASSLADGWGAEAFFGQGTRLTVV.

The chain carries TRBV7-9 and TRBJ2-1, with D possibly being TRBD2 (5 bases). The CDR3 is made up of 16 amino acids. The V gene's germline CDR1 is SEHNR and CDR2 FQNEAQ (reference sequence). The V and J ends lost 1 base and 3 bases respectively, with 13 bases between them. CDR3 amino acids: CASSLGAGLDYNEQFF. The CDR3 DNA is TGTGCCAGCAGCTTAGGGGCAGGACTGGACTACAATGAGCAGTTCTTC.

The chain recombines TRBV10-3 with TRBJ1-1; D call uncertain. Trimming cost V 2 bases and J 6 bases, with 7 bases left between them. This CDR3 is 12 amino acids long. Germline CDR1 and CDR2: ENHRY and SYGVKD. Here the CDR3 reads CAISEVSSEAFF. The CDR3 DNA follows: TGTGCCATCAGTGAGGTCAGTTCTGAAGCTTTCTTT.

V usage is TRBV5-1 and J usage is TRBJ2-5; 9 bases agree with TRBD1. The CDR3 covers 16 residues. Per germline, CDR1 SGHRS and CDR2 YFSETQ. V shed 4 bases, J shed 2 bases, and the junction held 9 bases outside the gene matches. The chain's CDR3 is CASSGGTGQPQETQYF. CDR3 nucleotides: TGCGCCAGCAGCGGTGGGACAGGGCAACCTCAAGAGACCCAGTACTTC.

J is TRBJ2-5 and V is TRBV14; perhaps TRBD2 as D (5 bases). Trimming stripped 0 bases from V and 4 bases from J, with 12 bases between. CDR3 length: 15 amino acids. Germline V CDR1 and CDR2: SGHDN, FVKESK. The CDR3 sequence: CASSQDVGRGETQYF. CDR3 nucleotides: TGTGCCAGCAGCCAAGATGTGGGGAGAGGAGAGACCCAGTACTTC. Filled out from reference TRBV14 and TRBJ2-5, the complete variable domain reads EAGVTQFPSHSVIEKGQTVTLRCDPISGHDNLYWYRRVMGKEIKFLLHFVKESKQDESGMPNNRFLAERTGGTYSTLKVQPAELEDSGVYFCASSQDVGRGETQYFGPGTRLLVL.

The chain carries TRBV29-1 and TRBJ2-1, with D possibly TRBD1 on 5 matching bases. Looked up from germline, CDR1 is SQVTM and CDR2 is ANQGSEA. This CDR3 contains 13 residues. Between the trimmed V and J ends, which lost 1 base and 10 bases, there was a span of 14 bases. The CDR3: CSVEGWGKGEQFF. The DNA of the CDR3 is TGCAGCGTTGAAGGGTGGGGTAAGGGGGAGCAGTTCTTC.

A few counts support this clone. The chain's CDR3 is CSGETNSNSNEQFF. DNA of the CDR3: TGCAGCGGCGAGACAAATAGTAATTCCAATGAGCAGTTCTTC. This chain connects TRBV29-1 to TRBJ2-1; the D is unclear. This CDR3 has 14 amino acids. CDR1 and CDR2 from the germline V gene are SQVTM and ANQGSEA. V was cut by 7 bases and J by 6 bases, with 19 bases left in between.

The V and J genes are TRBV6-1 and TRBJ1-2; 7 nucleotides match TRBD1. In germline, CDR1 is MNHNS, CDR2 SASEGT. J was trimmed by 5 bases and V by 1 base; bases with no gene match: 7. The CDR3 loop spans 15 amino acids. CDR3 region: CASSEGTGVSYGYTF. The CDR3 bases are TGTGCCAGCAGTGAAGGCACAGGGGTGTCGTATGGCTACACCTTC.

The V gene is TRBV15, the J gene TRBJ1-1; a possible D gene is TRBD1 (5 bases). The V end lost 3 bases, the J end lost 1 base, and 9 bases lay between the germline ends. Germline V lookup: CDR1 LNHNV, CDR2 YYDKDF (reference sequence). The CDR3 is 14 residues long. CDR3 DNA sequence: TGTGCCACCAGCAGTTCAGGGCAGAACACTGAAGCTTTCTTT. It translates to CATSSSGQNTEAFF.

The chain carries TRBV5-6 and TRBJ2-1, with D unclear. The germline CDR1 and CDR2 sequences are SGHDT and YYEEEE. Trimming stripped 2 bases from V and 8 bases from J, with 11 bases between. This CDR3 has 13 amino acids. CDR3 residues: CASSLAQNDEQFF. DNA for the CDR3: TGTGCCAGCAGCTTAGCACAGAACGATGAGCAGTTCTTC.

The chain is built from TRBV5-1 and TRBJ1-2, with TRBD1 identical over 9 bases. The V gene end was trimmed by 6 bases and the J gene end by 7 bases; junction bases not matched to a gene: 10. CDR1 and CDR2 (germline): SGHRS, YFSETQ. The CDR3 runs to 14 residues. The CDR3 sequence: CASTPNTGGSGYTF. The CDR3 DNA follows: TGCGCCAGCACCCCTAATACAGGGGGCTCTGGCTACACCTTC.